The source of this T cell receptor (beta chain) is a study of cytomegalovirus exposure and HLA in healthy donors. The PCR used 60 Vbeta and 13 Jbeta primers. Measured with immunoSEQ multiplex PCR; TCRdb has only the in-frame clones, and not every one. The table gives around 200,000 clones; the top ten clones make up about 1% of it. V was pared by 6 bases and J by 2 bases, with 10 bases between. Germline CDR1 MNHNS, CDR2 SASEGT. The CDR3 consists of 13 residues. Sequenced material: PBMCs. The receptor's source is a woman between 25 and 40 years old in good health and CMV-seropositive. This chain connects TRBV6-1 to TRBJ1-2; no clear D. CDR3: CASRMENNYGYTF. In DNA, the CDR3 is TGTGCCAGCAGGATGGAGAACAACTATGGCTACACCTTC.